Shown below are 30 T cell receptor beta chains from a single sample sequenced in a study of blood T cell repertoires in COVID-19. The assay was immunoSEQ multiplex PCR, and TCRdb's table has in-frame clones only and misses some. The table has 110,000 to 150,000 clones, roughly three quarters seen once. Sequencing was carried out using PBMCs or T cells enriched from blood (not recorded which). Receptors originate from a woman between 50 and 59 years old who had recovered from COVID-19.

The V and J genes are TRBV5-4 and TRBJ2-1, with TRBD2 matching over 9 bases. The CDR3 has 16 residues. The junction had 8 bases not matched to a gene; V was cut back by 0 bases and J by 7 bases. The V gene's germline CDR1 is SGHNT and CDR2 YYREEE (reference sequence). In nucleotides, the CDR3 is TGTGCCAGCAGCTTGGGAGGGACTAGCCGAGGTAATGAGCAGTTCTTC. Its translation: CASSLGGTSRGNEQFF. Drawing the rest from reference TRBV5-4 and TRBJ2-1, the complete variable domain is ETGVTQSPTHLIKTRGQQVTLRCSSQSGHNTVSWYQQALGQGPQFIFQYYREEENGRGNFPPRFSGLQFPNYSSELNVNALELDDSALYLCASSLGGTSRGNEQFFGPGTRLTVL.

This clone came up once. The CDR3 is CASSRTGFNQPQHF. The CDR3 nucleotides are TGTGCCAGCAGCCGGACAGGCTTCAATCAGCCCCAGCATTTT. The chain joins TRBV7-2 to TRBJ1-5; 7 nucleotides match TRBD1. Germline assignment: CDR1 SGHTA and CDR2 FQGNSA. This CDR3 has 14 amino acids. After removal of 5 bases from V and 3 bases from J, the junction contained 4 bases not matched to a gene. The full variable domain, its missing parts supplied by reference TRBV7-2 and TRBJ1-5, is GAGVSQSPSNKVTEKGKDVELRCDPISGHTALYWYRQSLGQGLEFLIYFQGNSAPDKSGLPSDRFSAERTGGSVSTLTIQRTQQEDSAVYLCASSRTGFNQPQHFGDGTRLSIL.

V usage is TRBV5-1 and J usage is TRBJ1-1; TRBD1 matches 8 bases. The V segment lost 4 bases and the J segment 7 bases; nucleotides outside the gene matches: 9. There are 14 residues in the CDR3. The germline V gene encodes CDR1 SGHRS and CDR2 YFSETQ. CDR3 region: CASSRQTGDGEAFF. The CDR3 DNA sequence: TGCGCCAGCAGCCGACAGACAGGGGATGGTGAAGCTTTCTTT.

This clone appeared a few times. V and J are TRBV5-1 and TRBJ2-1, with TRBD2 matching 8 bases. The CDR3 has 14 amino acids. Germline-derived CDR1 and CDR2 are SGHRS and YFSETQ. The trim removed 6 bases at V and 3 bases at J, leaving 5 bases unmatched. CDR3 sequence (DNA): TGCGCCAGCAAACGAGCGGGGGACTACAATGAGCAGTTCTTC. It encodes CASKRAGDYNEQFF. Using reference TRBV5-1 and TRBJ2-1 for the parts outside the CDR3, the full variable domain is KAGVTQTPRYLIKTRGQQVTLSCSPISGHRSVSWYQQTPGQGLQFLFEYFSETQRNKGNFPGRFSGRQFSNSRSEMNVSTLELGDSALYLCASKRAGDYNEQFFGPGTRLTVL.

The gene calls are TRBV19 and TRBJ2-7; TRBD1 matches 9 bases. V dropped 5 bases and J dropped 1; count of bases not matched to a gene: 6. Per germline, CDR1 LNHDA and CDR2 SQIVND (reference sequence). The CDR3 contains 15 residues. In DNA, the CDR3 is TGTGCCAGTAGTCTGCGACAGGGGGGATCCTACGAGCAGTACTTC. This translates into CASSLRQGGSYEQYF.

The chain combines TRBV28 with TRBJ1-1; D ambiguous. This CDR3 region has 12 residues. The germline V and J ends were trimmed by 7 bases and 12 bases, with 18 bases remaining between them. Germline CDR1 reads MDHEN; CDR2 reads SYDVKM. This CDR3 reads CASTTPGKGTFF. CDR3 in DNA: TGTGCCAGCACTACCCCAGGAAAAGGAACTTTCTTT.

The chain uses TRBV7-3 and TRBJ1-2; no firm D call. Germline CDR1 reads SGHTA; CDR2 reads FQGTGA. The germline V and J ends were trimmed by 4 bases and 2 bases, with 11 bases remaining between them. The CDR3 spans 14 residues. The CDR3 protein is CASSSGPENYGYTF. The CDR3 region has the DNA TGTGCCAGCAGCTCAGGCCCTGAAAACTATGGCTACACCTTC. Drawing the rest from reference TRBV7-3 and TRBJ1-2, the complete variable domain is GAGVSQTPSNKVTEKGKYVELRCDPISGHTALYWYRQSLGQGPEFLIYFQGTGAADDSGLPNDRFFAVRPEGSVSTLKIQRTERGDSAVYLCASSSGPENYGYTFGSGTRLTVV.

This sequence joins TRBV7-6 and TRBJ2-5; maybe TRBD1 (6 bases). The V end was cut by 5 bases, the J end by 2 bases, with 18 bases between. Germline V gives CDR1 SGHVS, CDR2 FNYEAQ. CDR3 length: 16 residues. This chain's CDR3 is CASSPPWAGEQETQYF. In DNA, the CDR3 is TGTGCCAGCAGCCCCCCATGGGCAGGGGAACAAGAGACCCAGTACTTC. The entire variable domain, with the rest obtained from reference TRBV7-6 and TRBJ2-5, is as follows: GAGVSQSPRYKVTKRGQDVALRCDPISGHVSLYWYRQALGQGPEFLTYFNYEAQQDKSGLPNDRFSAERPEGSISTLTIQRTEQRDSAMYRCASSPPWAGEQETQYFGPGTRLLVL.

V is TRBV19 and J is TRBJ2-6; 8 bases line up with TRBD1. V gave up 6 bases and J gave up 0 bases; unmatched junction bases: 10. The CDR3 length is 18 residues. CDR1 is LNHDA, CDR2 SQIVND, per germline (reference sequence). CDR3: CASSLRQGRNSGANVLTF. The DNA of the CDR3 is TGTGCCAGTAGCCTAAGACAGGGGAGAAACTCTGGGGCCAACGTCCTGACTTTC.

This clone was detected a few times. CDR3 protein: CASSQSGQSTGELFF. In DNA form, the CDR3 reads TGTGCCAGCAGCCAATCCGGACAGTCGACCGGGGAGCTGTTTTTT. J is TRBJ2-2 and V is TRBV16; a weak D match, TRBD1 (6 bases). Germline-derived CDR1 and CDR2 are KGHSY and FQNENV. The CDR3 extends over 15 amino acids. Trimming left V 0 bases short and J 5 bases short, with 10 bases between.

This chain joins TRBV9 and TRBJ1-2; TRBD1 agrees at 8 bases. This CDR3 is built from 12 residues. The germline CDR1 and CDR2 sequences are SGDLS and YYNGEE. The V segment lost 3 bases and the J segment 10 bases; nucleotides outside the gene matches: 5. The CDR3, as DNA: TGTGCCAGCAGCGACCGGGACAGGCCCTACACCTTC. It codes for CASSDRDRPYTF.

The chain uses TRBV11-3 and TRBJ2-2; 7 bases agree with TRBD2. J gave up 3 bases and V 1 base, and 2 bases lay outside the gene matches. Per germline, CDR1 SGHNT and CDR2 YENEEA. The CDR3 totals 15 residues. This chain's CDR3 is CASSLGGSHTGELFF. CDR3 bases: TGTGCCAGCAGCTTAGGCGGGAGTCACACCGGGGAGCTGTTTTTT.

The V gene is TRBV3-1 (or the pseudogene TRBV3-2), the J gene TRBJ2-5; TRBD1 aligns across 7 bases. Germline V lookup: CDR1 LGHDT, CDR2 YNNKEL (reference sequence). Losses at the gene ends were 3 bases for V and 5 bases for J; bases not matched to a gene: 15. The CDR3 length is 17 residues. CDR3 region: CASSHILLGGWEETQYF. The DNA for the CDR3 is TGTGCCAGCAGCCACATTCTCCTAGGGGGCTGGGAGGAGACCCAGTACTTC.

J is TRBJ1-2 and V is TRBV28; a possible D gene is TRBD1 (6 bases). Looked up from germline, CDR1 is MDHEN and CDR2 is SYDVKM. This CDR3 is built from 13 residues. V gave up 8 bases and J gave up 5 bases, with 15 bases separating them. The CDR3 here is CASSTRGPYGYTF. DNA for the CDR3: TGTGCCAGCTCCACCAGGGGTCCGTATGGCTACACCTTC.

The CDR3 bases are TGTGCCAGCAGCCAAGACAGGGTGATCTATGGCTACACCTTC. It is translated as CASSQDRVIYGYTF. V gene TRBV3-1 (or the pseudogene TRBV3-2) combines with J gene TRBJ1-2; possibly TRBD1 for D (5 bases). The CDR3 loop spans 14 amino acids. Germline CDR1 is LGHDT and CDR2 is YNNKEL (reference sequence). Between the trimmed V and J ends, which lost 0 bases and 4 bases, there was a span of 9 bases.

The chain couples TRBV3-1 (or the pseudogene TRBV3-2) to TRBJ2-7; the D is unclear. The V end lost 4 bases, the J end lost 7 bases, and 14 bases lay between the germline ends. This CDR3 has 13 residues. The germline V gene has CDR1 LGHDT and CDR2 YNNKEL (reference sequence). Here the CDR3 reads CASSPPGGIEQYV. CDR3 bases: TGTGCCAGCAGCCCGCCAGGTGGTATAGAGCAGTACGTC.

The chain links TRBV10-3 to TRBJ2-1; 15 bases align to TRBD2. The CDR3 has 20 amino acids. V shed 3 bases and J 1 base; nucleotides not matched to a gene: 10. CDR1 and CDR2 from the germline V gene are ENHRY and SYGVKD. The chain's CDR3 is CAISDDGTSGGTGSYNEQFF. The CDR3 nucleotides are TGTGCCATCAGTGACGACGGGACTAGCGGGGGGACCGGGTCCTACAATGAGCAGTTCTTC.

This sequence joins TRBV28 and TRBJ2-1; the match to TRBD2 covers 7 bases. The CDR3 runs to 16 residues. Germline-derived CDR1 and CDR2 are MDHEN and SYDVKM. V shed 4 bases and J 4 bases; nucleotides not matched to a gene: 10. The CDR3 DNA is TGTGCCAGCAGTTCTGGTTTGGGGGGGACGTACAATGAGCAGTTCTTC. Translating it yields CASSSGLGGTYNEQFF.

V and J are TRBV9 and TRBJ2-2, with 12 nucleotides matching TRBD1. The CDR3 runs to 18 residues. J lost 5 bases, V lost 0 bases, and 8 bases had no gene match. Germline lookup yields CDR1 SGDLS and CDR2 YYNGEE. The DNA of the CDR3 is TGTGCCAGCAGCGTAGCCCCCGGGACAGGGGGCTATACCGGGGAGCTGTTTTTT. Translating it yields CASSVAPGTGGYTGELFF.

The chain combines TRBV5-8 with TRBJ1-2, with a weak D call TRBD1 (6 bases). Trimming stripped 7 bases from V and 1 base from J, with 11 bases between. The CDR3 covers 13 residues. Germline V gives CDR1 SGHTS, CDR2 YDEGEE. In nucleotides, the CDR3 is TGTGCCAGCCAGGACAGTGTTAACTATGGCTACACCTTC. Encoded protein: CASQDSVNYGYTF.

The V gene is TRBV15, the J gene TRBJ2-1; no clear D. This CDR3 has 16 amino acids. V was shortened by 0 bases and J by 2 bases, with 11 bases between the two germline ends. Germline-derived CDR1 and CDR2 are LNHNV and YYDKDF (reference sequence). CDR3 loop: CATSRELRAPYNEQFF. CDR3 DNA sequence: TGTGCCACCAGCAGAGAACTCCGAGCCCCCTACAATGAGCAGTTCTTC.

The rearrangement links TRBV19 to TRBJ2-3; D perhaps matches TRBD1 (6 bases). Per the germline V gene, CDR1 is LNHDA and CDR2 is SQIVND (reference sequence). There are 15 residues in the CDR3. Trimming cost V 5 bases and J 0 bases, with 12 bases left between them. The CDR3 sequence is CASSHPGESTDTQYF. The CDR3 DNA reads TGTGCCAGTAGTCATCCAGGGGAAAGCACAGATACGCAGTATTTT.

This chain uses TRBV5-1 with TRBJ2-1; TRBD2 aligns across 11 bases. CDR3 length: 17 residues. CDR1 SGHRS and CDR2 YFSETQ come from the germline V gene. V was clipped by 4 bases and J by 0 bases; unmatched bases: 6. The CDR3 reads CASSPLAGERSYNEQFF. The CDR3 DNA reads as TGCGCCAGCAGCCCACTAGCGGGGGAACGCTCCTACAATGAGCAGTTCTTC.

This chain joins TRBV6-6 and TRBJ2-5, with 8 positions matching TRBD2. The CDR3 has 15 residues. V was clipped by 5 bases and J by 2 bases; unmatched bases: 7. In germline, CDR1 is MNHNY, CDR2 SVGAGI (reference sequence). The CDR3 is CASSPDGGEQETQYF. The DNA for the CDR3 is TGTGCCAGCAGTCCCGACGGGGGGGAGCAAGAGACCCAGTACTTC.

The rearrangement joins TRBV4-1 to TRBJ1-2; D is undetermined. CDR3 length equals 12 residues. Germline assignment: CDR1 MGHRA and CDR2 YSYEKL. V lost 7 bases to trimming and J lost 3 bases, with 9 bases between them. In DNA form, the CDR3 reads TGCGCCAGCAAAAATTTCGACTATGGCTACACCTTC. This translates into CASKNFDYGYTF.

V and J are TRBV5-1 and TRBJ1-1, with TRBD1 identical over 9 bases. Germline assignment: CDR1 SGHRS and CDR2 YFSETQ. The J segment lost 12 bases and the V segment lost 0 bases, leaving 12 bases of the junction unmatched. The CDR3 runs 15 residues. CDR3 coding DNA: TGCGCCAGCAGCTTGGGGCTCGGACAGGGGAAAGTCCCTTTCTTT. Residues: CASSLGLGQGKVPFF.

V gene TRBV29-1 combines with J gene TRBJ1-1, with D maybe TRBD1 (6 bases). The CDR3 is 12 residues long. Between the trimmed V and J ends, which lost 6 bases and 7 bases, there was a span of 15 bases. The germline V gene encodes CDR1 SQVTM and CDR2 ANQGSEA. Here the CDR3 reads CSVEQGAGEAFF. The CDR3, as DNA: TGCAGCGTCGAACAGGGCGCCGGTGAAGCTTTCTTT.

The chain links TRBV29-1 to TRBJ2-2; TRBD1 agrees at 7 bases. CDR1 and CDR2 from the germline V gene are SQVTM and ANQGSEA. There are 13 residues in the CDR3. J lost 1 base, V lost 6 bases, and 2 bases had no gene match. The CDR3: CSVGTVNTGELFF. CDR3 bases: TGCAGCGTCGGGACAGTGAACACCGGGGAGCTGTTTTTT.

This clone was counted a few times. The gene calls are TRBV2 and TRBJ1-3; D not resolved. The CDR3 sequence is 13 residues long. The ends were cut back, 4 bases at V and 8 bases at J, with 12 bases in the middle. Germline V CDR1 and CDR2: SNHLY, FYNNEI. The CDR3: CASSGQVVDTIYF. In DNA, the CDR3 is TGTGCCAGCAGTGGGCAGGTGGTAGACACCATATATTTT.

This clone has only a few counts. The V gene is TRBV6-2 or TRBV6-3, the J gene TRBJ1-5, with D maybe TRBD1 (5 bases). Trimming shortened V by 2 bases and J by 6 bases, and 17 bases separated the two germline ends. Germline V gene data show CDR1 as MNHEY and CDR2 as SVGEGT. The CDR3 is made up of 16 amino acids. The CDR3 DNA is TGTGCCAGCAGTTACCCAACTGGGGGACTGCGTCAGCCCCAGCATTTT. Residues: CASSYPTGGLRQPQHF.